The clone carrying this TCR beta chain is a singleton in its sample. Amplified TCR beta CDR3 regions derived from RNA transcripts. The HTBI primer set served for first-round RT-PCR of the TCR CDR3. TCRdb re-analysed the multiplex PCR reads in MiXCR, keeping a single row per CDR3 protein. Here the sample spans a few hundred thousand distinct CDR3 sequences, about 15% being singletons. The entry originates in a study of T cells in Graves' hyperthyroidism and ophthalmopathy. Study-wide background: Sampling of peripheral blood happened at initial diagnosis, prior to any treatment.

Together with thyroid ultrasound, orbital computed tomography, serum thyroxine and TRAb, clinical symptoms were used for diagnoses. PBMCs were derived from about 10 ml fresh peripheral blood. The V end lost 0 bases, the J end lost 4 bases, and 12 bases lay between the germline ends. Germline lookup yields CDR1 DFQATT and CDR2 SNEGSKA (reference sequence). The CDR3 has 14 amino acids. The source material was blood. This sequence was found in a woman aged 25 to 39 with Graves' hyperthyroidism. The chain couples TRBV20-1 to TRBJ1-2; D perhaps matches TRBD1 (6 bases). The CDR3 DNA follows: TGCAGTGCTAGAGAAATTGGGGGCATCTATGGCTACACCTTC. Translating gives CSAREIGGIYGYTF.